This TCR beta chain was sequenced during a study of OX40 agonist ivuxolimab in advanced cancers. About the study: The study treated patients with ivuxolimab, an agonistic anti-OX40 (CD134) antibody. Patients achieving partial responses numbered three: one hepatocellular carcinoma case and two cutaneous melanoma cases.

CDR1 SGHTA and CDR2 FQGNSA come from the germline V gene. CDR3 length equals 14 residues. In regard to this clone: Antigen specificity is unknown.

Produced via immunoSEQ multiplex PCR; TCRdb's table is partial and in-frame only. The table lists more than 65,000 clones, roughly 84% of them singletons. Whole-study findings and limits: More expanded clones were seen, on average, in CD8+ T cells than in CD4+.

The material was CD4+ or CD8+ T cells sorted from blood, obtained in a trial of the OX40 agonist ivuxolimab. The source is an adult with an advanced solid tumor such as melanoma, head and neck, liver or kidney cancer. The chain employs TRBV7-2 and TRBJ2-5; 7 bases fit TRBD2. TRBJ2-7 matches the DNA end more closely, so the J call is doubtful. The CDR3, as DNA: TGTGCCAGCAGCCCGCGGGGGAACTCCTACGAGCAGTACTTC. It yields the protein CASSPRGNSYEQYF.